This T cell receptor beta chain emerged from a study of blood T cell repertoires in COVID-19. Study background: T cells, B-cell-depleted T cells, or PBMCs provided the cDNA or gDNA that served as material.

The junction had 16 bases not matched to a gene; V was cut back by 5 bases and J by 5 bases. CDR3 length equals 17 residues. The germline gives CDR1 SEHNR, CDR2 FQNEAQ (reference sequence). Clones were sequenced by immunoSEQ multiplex PCR, and TCRdb holds only the in-frame ones, with some missing. Found here are around 120,000 clones, over 80% of them singletons; the top ten hold approximately 8.7%. The receptor's source is a man aged 40-50 years with active or convalescent COVID-19. Material for sequencing was peripheral blood. The V call is TRBV7-9, the J call TRBJ2-5, with 8 bases fitting TRBD2. The CDR3 DNA reads TGTGCCAGCAGCCCCGCGAGAACTAGCGGCCTAGGGGAGACCCAGTACTTC. The encoded protein is CASSPARTSGLGETQYF.